What follows describes a single T cell receptor delta chain. The protein held in TCRdb is that of a much larger clone and does not match this DNA's translation at residue 11, likely because of a read error; the protein shown is translated from the DNA. This sample was included in a study of γδ T cells in repeated Plasmodium falciparum infection. TCRdb made new clone calls on the multiplex PCR reads using CATT. The sample holds tens of thousands of delta-chain clones; roughly 2% are singletons and the top ten take approximately 25%. The sequence was collected from a pool of human donors (malaria-infected and uninfected, not separated). Sequencing input: gamma-delta T cells from blood.

The CDR3 bases are TGTGCCTGTGACACTCTTCCTGGGGGATACACGGATGCACAACCCAAATTGTACACCGATAAACTCATCTTT. As protein: CACDTLPGGYTDAQPKLYTDKLIF. The gene calls are TRDV2 and TRDJ1; TRDD3 matches at 11 bases. TCRdb does not report a J gene; here it was assigned by matching the DNA to germline references. In germline, CDR1 is GEAIGNYY, CDR2 EKD. The CDR3 spans 24 residues. Trimming took 1 base from V and 0 from J; bases not matched to a gene: 27.